This entry lists 21 T cell receptor beta chains sequenced from one sample in a study of Ad26.COV2.S vaccination and SARS-CoV-2 variants. Sequencing was performed with immunoSEQ multiplex PCR; in TCRdb, only in-frame clones are kept and a portion is missing. The sample contains roughly 410,000 clones, about 80% of which appear only once. Treatment given: roughly 20 received Ad26.COV2.S at low or high dose, single or two shots; 5 received placebo; per-sample allocation not given. All samples were drawn on day 63, counting from the first vaccine or placebo injection. The source material was peripheral blood, sampled in a trial of Ad26.COV2.S vaccine versus placebo. These receptors originate from a person aged 18-65 years who received the Ad26.COV2.S COVID-19 vaccine or a placebo.

The CDR3 spells CASSQDVRLAYGYTF. The CDR3 DNA sequence: TGCGCCAGCAGCCAAGATGTGCGGTTGGCCTATGGCTACACCTTC. The chain is built from TRBV4-1 and TRBJ1-2; D uncertain. The CDR3 has 15 residues. V lost 0 bases to trimming and J lost 4 bases, with 12 bases between them. The germline CDR1 and CDR2 sequences are MGHRA and YSYEKL.

The rearrangement links TRBV7-2 to TRBJ1-2; tentatively, D is TRBD1 (5 bases). Germline V CDR1 and CDR2: SGHTA, FQGNSA. Trimming took 2 bases from V and 5 from J, leaving 12 bases between them. This CDR3 is built from 14 residues. CDR3 sequence: CASSLQGRNYGYTF. DNA of the CDR3: TGTGCCAGCAGCTTACAGGGTAGGAATTATGGCTACACCTTC.

In its sample, this clone was seen a few times. V usage is TRBV7-9 and J usage is TRBJ1-2; the D is unclear. The CDR3 loop spans 13 amino acids. The V and J ends lost 1 base and 6 bases respectively, with 9 bases between them. Germline V gene sequence: CDR1 SEHNR, CDR2 FQNEAQ (reference sequence). The chain's CDR3 is CASSLGGIDGYTF. The CDR3 nucleotides are TGTGCCAGCAGCTTAGGAGGGATAGATGGCTACACCTTC.

A note on this clone: The junction does not match germline at one end; this may be a read error. The chain links TRBV5-1 to TRBJ2-7, with 7 bases lining up with TRBD1. The V gene's germline CDR1 is SGHRS and CDR2 YFSETQ. The CDR3 consists of 14 residues. CDR3 coding DNA: TGCGCCAGCTGCTTCCGGGACAGAAGCTACGAGCAGTACTTC. Protein sequence: CASCFRDRSYEQYF.

V gene TRBV7-9 combines with J gene TRBJ1-5; 8 bases agree with TRBD1. V shed 0 bases and J 2 bases; nucleotides not matched to a gene: 6. Germline V CDR1 and CDR2: SEHNR, FQNEAQ (reference sequence). CDR3 length: 17 amino acids. The CDR3 DNA reads as TGTGCCAGCAGCTTAGCCTCAGGACAGGGCGGCAATCAGCCCCAGCATTTT. It yields the protein CASSLASGQGGNQPQHF.

This clone showed up many times. The chain recombines TRBV19 with TRBJ1-5; 8 nucleotides align to TRBD1. Germline V lookup: CDR1 LNHDA, CDR2 SQIVND (reference sequence). The CDR3 spans 14 residues. Germline trimming cut 7 bases from V and 0 bases from J; bases unmatched to any gene: 2. DNA for the CDR3: TGTGCCAGTAAGGACAGGGATAGCAATCAGCCCCAGCATTTT. It translates to CASKDRDSNQPQHF.

This chain joins TRBV2 and TRBJ2-1, with TRBD2 matching over 7 bases. This CDR3 is built from 13 residues. The V and J ends lost 11 bases and 4 bases, in that order; junction bases with no gene match: 8. Per germline, CDR1 SNHLY and CDR2 FYNNEI. CDR3 in amino acids: CAHSREPYNEQFF. In DNA form, the CDR3 reads TGTGCCCACTCGCGGGAGCCGTACAATGAGCAGTTCTTC.

The CDR3 DNA reads TGTGCCAGCAGCGTCCGGTCAGGACGGGGAAGCGAGGGCTACACCTTC. Residues: CASSVRSGRGSEGYTF. V gene TRBV7-2 combines with J gene TRBJ1-2; the D is unclear. Trimming pared 5 bases from V and 8 bases from J, leaving 24 bases between. The CDR3 is 16 residues long. Germline-derived CDR1 and CDR2 are SGHTA and FQGNSA.

Note on this clone: This same CDR3 is encoded by further DNA sequences in the sample. The V and J genes are TRBV12-3 or TRBV12-4 and TRBJ2-7; perhaps TRBD1 as D (5 bases). The CDR3 is made up of 11 amino acids. The germline V and J ends were trimmed by 5 bases and 6 bases, with 8 bases remaining between them. The CDR3 sequence: CASSRGGEQYF. The CDR3 coding sequence is TGTGCCAGCAGTAGGGGCGGCGAGCAGTACTTC.

V and J are TRBV5-1 and TRBJ2-4, with D possibly being TRBD2 (6 bases). The germline gives CDR1 SGHRS, CDR2 YFSETQ. The CDR3 spans 15 residues. The V gene lost 3 bases and the J gene lost 6 bases, with 16 bases spanning the gap. CDR3 bases: TGCGCCAGCAGCTACAGAGCCGGGGGAGGAAACATTCAGTACTTC. Translated: CASSYRAGGGNIQYF.

Many counts were recorded for this clone. The chain carries TRBV25-1 and TRBJ2-7, with D tentatively TRBD1 or TRBD2 (5 bases each). This CDR3 spans 12 amino acids. The germline V gene has CDR1 MGHDK and CDR2 SYGVNS. Trimming left V 6 bases short and J 3 bases short, with 9 bases between. The CDR3 DNA reads TGTGCCAGCAGCGGGACCATCTACGAGCAGTACTTC. Protein sequence: CASSGTIYEQYF.

The chain is built from TRBV5-4 and TRBJ1-2; 7 positions agree with TRBD1. After removal of 4 bases from V and 2 bases from J, the junction contained 8 bases not matched to a gene. Germline CDR1 reads SGHNT; CDR2 reads YYREEE (reference sequence). The length of the CDR3 is 15 residues. CDR3 bases: TGTGCCAGCAGCGGAATGACAGGGCGGAACTATGGCTACACCTTC. Its protein product is CASSGMTGRNYGYTF. The variable domain in full, completed from reference TRBV5-4 and TRBJ1-2, reads ETGVTQSPTHLIKTRGQQVTLRCSSQSGHNTVSWYQQALGQGPQFIFQYYREEENGRGNFPPRFSGLQFPNYSSELNVNALELDDSALYLCASSGMTGRNYGYTFGSGTRLTVV.

The genes are TRBV7-9 and TRBJ2-2, with 10 bases identical to TRBD1. The germline gives CDR1 SEHNR, CDR2 FQNEAQ (reference sequence). This CDR3 spans 16 amino acids. V lost 7 bases, J lost 5 bases, and 10 bases stayed unmatched. The CDR3 nucleotides read TGTGCCAGCACCCTCACAGGACAGGGGGGGACCGGGGAGCTGTTTTTT. This codes for CASTLTGQGGTGELFF. The full variable domain, with the rest looked up from reference TRBV7-9 and TRBJ2-2, is DTGVSQNPRHKITKRGQNVTFRCDPISEHNRLYWYRQTLGQGPEFLTYFQNEAQLEKSRLLSDRFSAERPKGSFSTLEIQRTEQGDSAMYLCASTLTGQGGTGELFFGEGSRLTVL.

V is TRBV30 and J is TRBJ1-6, with a possible D match to TRBD1 (6 bases). Trimming removed 4 bases at V and 8 bases at J, with 15 bases between. The length of the CDR3 is 14 residues. Per the germline V gene, CDR1 is GTSNPN and CDR2 is SVGIG (reference sequence). The CDR3 nucleotides read TGTGCCTGGAATAGGGACACCGGTCATTCACCCCTCCACTTT. This gives the protein CAWNRDTGHSPLHF.

This rearrangement joins TRBV4-1 to TRBJ1-5; no definite D call. From germline, CDR1 is MGHRA and CDR2 YSYEKL. The V and J ends lost 4 bases and 2 bases respectively, with 12 bases between them. The CDR3 is made up of 15 amino acids. CDR3 DNA: TGCGCCAGCAGCCCGACCGTCTTGGGCAATCAGCCCCAGCATTTT. It encodes CASSPTVLGNQPQHF.

The CDR3 DNA is TGTGCCAGCCGTCGGACGGGGTACTACGAGCAGTACTTC. Amino acid sequence: CASRRTGYYEQYF. This sequence joins TRBV14 and TRBJ2-7, with a possible D match to TRBD2 (5 bases). Per germline, CDR1 SGHDN and CDR2 FVKESK. V was shortened by 8 bases and J by 3 bases, with 14 bases between the two germline ends. There are 13 residues in the CDR3.

V usage is TRBV18 and J usage is TRBJ1-4, with a tentative D call TRBD1 (5 bases). Germline loops: CDR1 KGHSH, CDR2 LQKENI. The CDR3 is 15 residues long. V lost 3 bases, J lost 10 bases, and 18 bases lay in between. This CDR3 reads CASSPPGPSLGKLFF. The DNA for the CDR3 is TGTGCCAGCTCACCTCCGGGACCCAGCCTTGGAAAACTGTTTTTT.

This clone came up once. Within the sample, other DNA sequences also encode this same CDR3. V and J are TRBV2 and TRBJ2-7, with D uncertain. There are 12 residues in the CDR3. V was clipped by 4 bases and J by 4 bases, with 8 bases between them. CDR1 SNHLY and CDR2 FYNNEI come from the germline V gene. CDR3 DNA: TGTGCCAGCAGTGGTGACTTTTACGAGCAGTACTTC. It translates to CASSGDFYEQYF.

This clone came up a few times. This chain joins TRBV11-1 and TRBJ2-3, with 9 positions matching TRBD2. Germline V gene data show CDR1 as SGHAT and CDR2 as FQDESV (reference sequence). Trimming removed 5 bases from V and 2 bases from J; junction bases left unmatched: 8. CDR3 length: 16 amino acids. The CDR3 loop reads CASSLKRGAFTDTQYF. The CDR3 bases are TGTGCCAGCAGCCTGAAGCGGGGGGCCTTCACAGATACGCAGTATTTT.

The chain couples TRBV15 to TRBJ2-3; 16 bases match TRBD2. The CDR3 extends over 16 amino acids. V dropped 3 bases and J dropped 6; count of bases not matched to a gene: 3. CDR1 is LNHNV and CDR2 is YYDKDF in the germline V gene (reference sequence). CDR3 residues: CATSRGLAGGLDTQYF. In nucleotides, the CDR3 is TGTGCCACCAGCAGGGGACTAGCGGGAGGGCTGGATACGCAGTATTTT. Together with reference TRBV15 and TRBJ2-3, the CDR3 gives the full variable domain: DAMVIQNPRYQVTQFGKPVTLSCSQTLNHNVMYWYQQKSSQAPKLLFHYYDKDFNNEADTPDNFQSRRPNTSFCFLDIRSPGLGDTAMYLCATSRGLAGGLDTQYFGPGTRLTVL.

The gene calls are TRBV21-1 and TRBJ1-1; TRBD1 is the table's D call and was not checked against the DNA. TRBV21-1 is labeled a pseudogene. This CDR3 has 14 amino acids. As DNA, the CDR3 is TGTGCCAGCAGTCCCGACAGGGGGAACACTGAAGCTTTCTTT. This encodes CASSPDRGNTEAFF.